A selection of T cell receptor beta chains follows, all from one sample in a study of spatial heterogeneity in lung cancer. TCRdb independently ran MiXCR on the 5' RACE reads; one entry per CDR3 protein. The sample consists of about 27,000 distinct CDR3 sequences, approximately 5.9% of them appearing once. Source: PBMCs, taken at follow-up. The receptors derive from a female donor with early-stage non-small cell lung cancer. CDR3s include the opening cysteine and the closing phenylalanine or tryptophan. A D gene is named only where the DNA matches it firmly. Only some rows state a clone size, as once, few, many or a class for expanded clones.

many | TRBD2 | TRBJ2-1 | TRBV4-2 | CASSLNPLAGGQTEQFF | TGTGCCAGCAGCCTCAACCCTCTAGCGGGAGGGCAAACTGAGCAGTTCTTC
many | - | TRBJ1-3 | TRBV5-1 | CASSPQTRDSGNTIYF | TGCGCCAGCAGCCCGCAGACTAGGGACTCTGGAAACACCATATATTTT
- | TRBD2 | TRBJ2-1 | TRBV12-3/TRBV12-4 | CASSRGLAGDYYNEQFF | TGTGCCAGCAGCCGGGGACTAGCGGGAGATTACTACAATGAGCAGTTCTTC
many | - | TRBJ2-3 | TRBV20-1 | CKGGRADTQYF | TGCAAGGGGGGAAGGGCAGATACGCAGTATTTT
many | TRBD1 | TRBJ2-7 | TRBV11-1 | CASSLAGTGGKYEQYF | TGTGCCAGCAGCTTAGCCGGGACAGGGGGCAAGTACGAGCAGTACTTC
many | TRBD2 | TRBJ2-3 | TRBV18 | CASSRSGSQDTQYF | TGTGCCAGCTCACGGAGCGGGAGTCAAGATACGCAGTATTTT
many | - | TRBJ1-5 | TRBV28 | CASSPQISNQPQHF | TGTGCCAGCAGCCCCCAGATTAGCAATCAGCCCCAGCATTTT
many | TRBD2 | TRBJ2-1 | TRBV6-5 | CASSYPGRAGDEQFF | TGTGCCAGCAGTTATCCCGGGAGGGCCGGGGATGAGCAGTTCTTC
many | - | TRBJ2-7 | TRBV30 | CAWGFWGEQYF | TGTGCCTGGGGGTTTTGGGGCGAGCAGTACTTC
few | - | TRBJ2-2 | TRBV7-2 | CASRRTGIATGELFF | TGTGCCAGCAGGCGAACCGGGATAGCAACGGGGGAGCTGTTTTTT
medium-sized | TRBD1 | TRBJ2-3 | TRBV18 | CASSPLTGGVSPDTQYF | TGTGCCAGCTCACCATTAACAGGGGGCGTAAGTCCAGATACGCAGTATTTT
medium-sized | TRBD1 | TRBJ1-6 | TRBV3-1 | CASSHPPGGTGVSPLHF | TGTGCCAGCAGCCATCCCCCCGGCGGTACAGGGGTATCACCCCTCCACTTT
many | - | TRBJ2-7 | TRBV7-6 | CASSPSEGYEQYF | TGTGCCAGCAGCCCCTCCGAGGGCTACGAGCAGTACTTC
few | TRBD1 | TRBJ2-3 | TRBV10-3 | CAISKGQENTDTQYF | TGTGCCATCAGTAAAGGACAGGAGAACACAGATACGCAGTATTTT
many | - | TRBJ1-4 | TRBV7-2 | CASSLLVLGKLFF | TGTGCCAGCAGCTTATTGGTATTAGGAAAACTGTTTTTT
few | - | TRBJ1-1 | TRBV7-2 | CASSSPESPNTEAFF | TGTGCCAGCAGCTCCCCCGAGAGTCCGAACACTGAAGCTTTCTTT
many | - | TRBJ2-5 | TRBV7-2 | CASSLGVPETQYF | TGTGCCAGCAGCTTAGGGGTCCCAGAGACCCAGTACTTC
few | - | TRBJ1-6 | TRBV7-8 | CASSRSGTEYSPLHF | TGTGCCAGCAGCCGAAGTGGGACGGAATATTCACCCCTCCACTTT
many | TRBD1 | TRBJ1-1 | TRBV6-5 | CASSPRGLFNTEAFF | TGTGCCAGCAGTCCCAGGGGGCTGTTTAACACTGAAGCTTTCTTT
medium-sized | TRBD1 | TRBJ2-1 | TRBV12-3/TRBV12-4 | CASSRTGAQHNEQFF | TGTGCCAGCAGTCGTACAGGGGCCCAGCACAATGAGCAGTTCTTC
many | - | TRBJ2-7 | TRBV6-5 | CASSYGTEQYF | TGTGCCAGCAGTTACGGGACCGAGCAGTACTTC
many | - | TRBJ1-1 | TRBV3-1 | CASSQDPGTEAFF | TGTGCCAGCAGCCAAGATCCGGGAACTGAAGCTTTCTTT
few | - | TRBJ1-1 | TRBV10-3 | CAISESGPNTEAFF | TGTGCCATCAGTGAGTCAGGGCCGAACACTGAAGCTTTCTTT